What follows is one T cell receptor beta chain and its context. Its antigen is unidentified. Using immunoSEQ multiplex PCR, the repertoire was profiled, and TCRdb retains in-frame clones only, with some absent. This sample has about 820,000 clones, with 90% to 95% found just once. The data are from a study of shared clonotypes between healthy human individuals. Study-level findings and limits: Among non-shared clonotypes, generation probabilities were lower than among those shared by all four donors.

The naive CD8 population came from CD45RO-negative cells selected for CCR7, without terminally differentiated effector memory CD45RA+ cells. The germline V gene has CDR1 MGHDK and CDR2 SYGVNS. V lost 5 bases and J lost 0; bases outside the gene matches: 11. CDR3 size: 17 residues. Sequencing was performed on naive CD8+ T cells sorted from blood. The clonotype was recovered from a man under 40 in good health. This chain links TRBV25-1 with TRBJ1-1; TRBD1 matches at 8 bases. DNA of the CDR3: TGTGCCAGCAGTAAAAATCAGGGGGCGGAACTGAACACTGAAGCTTTCTTT. It yields the protein CASSKNQGAELNTEAFF.